This TCR beta chain was observed in a study of cytomegalovirus exposure and HLA in healthy donors. Study-wide results and limits: Later, an analysis found that TCR clusters from the first cohort tended to co-occur in the 120 validation repertoires. Using the classifier, cytomegalovirus status was reportedly diagnosed with high specificity and sensitivity. There were a few CMV-associated chains whose specificity for CMV antigens was confirmed in vitro.

As concerns this clone: The antigen remains unidentified.

CDR1 and CDR2 from the germline V gene are SNHLY and FYNNEI. This CDR3 has 15 residues. V was clipped by 7 bases and J by 6 bases; unmatched bases: 12. The donors were in the roughly 130-subject validation cohort; that cohort was separate from the approximately 670-subject first cohort. Repertoires were generated with immunoSEQ multiplex PCR, while TCRdb's copy carries only in-frame clones and drops some. The data show 120,000 or so clones, with 88% seen just once and around 2% held by the top ten. The J gene is TRBJ2-5, the V gene TRBV2; 9 bases are shared with TRBD1. Sequencing used PBMCs. The sequence came from a man aged 18 to 30 in good health and CMV-seronegative. CDR3 nucleotide sequence: TGTGCCAGCAATGTTAATATTGGACAGGGGCAGACCCAGTACTTC. This encodes CASNVNIGQGQTQYF.